Following are 27 T cell receptor beta chains from one sample sequenced in a study of blood T cell repertoires in COVID-19. Method: immunoSEQ multiplex PCR; TCRdb's copy keeps in-frame clones and lacks some. This sample has roughly 250,000 clones, with roughly 90% found just once. Sequences were obtained from PBMCs or T cells enriched from blood (not recorded which). Source of these receptors: a middle-aged woman with acute COVID-19.

The rearrangement links TRBV19 to TRBJ1-4; 7 nucleotides line up with TRBD1. This CDR3 is 15 amino acids long. Germline values: CDR1 LNHDA, CDR2 SQIVND (reference sequence). J was trimmed by 7 bases and V by 6 bases; bases with no gene match: 11. The CDR3 region is CASSPTGVTVEKLFF. Written as DNA, the CDR3 is TGTGCCAGTAGCCCTACAGGGGTAACTGTTGAAAAACTGTTTTTT. The full variable domain, with the rest looked up from reference TRBV19 and TRBJ1-4, is DGGITQSPKYLFRKEGQNVTLSCEQNLNHDAMYWYRQDPGQGLRLIYYSQIVNDFQKGDIAEGYSVSREKKESFPLTVTSAQKNPTAFYLCASSPTGVTVEKLFFGSGTQLSVL.

This clone was recorded only once. This sequence joins TRBV7-2 and TRBJ2-2; D is perhaps TRBD1 (5 bases). V was clipped by 5 bases and J by 5 bases, with 9 bases between them. This CDR3 is 13 amino acids long. Germline CDR1 reads SGHTA; CDR2 reads FQGNSA. CDR3 region: CASSRRVTGELFF. Here the CDR3 DNA reads TGTGCCAGCAGCCGCAGGGTTACCGGGGAGCTGTTTTTT.

The genes are TRBV18 and TRBJ2-7; TRBD1 aligns across 7 bases. Per germline, CDR1 KGHSH and CDR2 LQKENI. The CDR3 extends over 14 amino acids. V gave up 3 bases and J gave up 9 bases; unmatched junction bases: 11. In DNA, the CDR3 is TGTGCCAGCTCACCGGGGACAGACTACGCTGGGCAGTACTTC. Protein: CASSPGTDYAGQYF.

To note about this clone: Additional DNA sequences in this sample encode the identical CDR3. The rearrangement links TRBV9 to TRBJ1-1, with D hard to call. V lost 2 bases and J lost 1, with 6 bases in between. There are 13 residues in the CDR3. Per the germline V gene, CDR1 is SGDLS and CDR2 is YYNGEE. DNA for the CDR3: TGTGCCAGCAGCGTTACATCGAACACTGAAGCTTTCTTT. The encoded protein is CASSVTSNTEAFF.

This clone was detected a few times. J is TRBJ2-7 and V is TRBV29-1; possibly TRBD1 for D (5 bases). This CDR3 is 12 amino acids long. Germline assignment: CDR1 SQVTM and CDR2 ANQGSEA. V was cut by 7 bases and J by 4 bases, with 14 bases left in between. CDR3 coding DNA: TGCAGCGCCTCCCTTCCAGGGTACGAGCAGTACTTC. Amino acids: CSASLPGYEQYF.

V gene TRBV24-1 combines with J gene TRBJ1-4; TRBD1 matches at 8 bases. Germline V gene data show CDR1 as KGHDR and CDR2 as SFDVKD. This CDR3 has 15 residues. V shed 4 bases, J shed 3 bases, and the junction held 3 bases outside the gene matches. CDR3 sequence reads: CATSETGAPNEKLFF. For the CDR3, the DNA is TGTGCCACCAGTGAGACAGGGGCTCCTAATGAAAAACTGTTTTTT.

In this sample, this clone turned up a few times. The V gene is TRBV6-1, the J gene TRBJ2-1, with 7 bases aligning to TRBD2. Per the germline V gene, CDR1 is MNHNS and CDR2 is SASEGT. This CDR3 comprises 14 residues. With 7 bases clipped from V and 4 bases from J, the junction kept 7 bases outside the gene matches. The CDR3 DNA sequence: TGTGCCAGCACCATACTAGCGAGGTACAATGAGCAGTTCTTC. This gives the protein CASTILARYNEQFF.

This chain links TRBV6-5 with TRBJ1-5; tentatively, D is TRBD1 (5 bases). Deletions cut 6 bases from V and 2 bases from J, with 11 bases between. CDR1 is MNHEY, CDR2 SVGAGI, per germline. CDR3 length: 14 residues. The CDR3: CASSRARGNQPQHF. CDR3 nucleotides: TGTGCCAGCAGCCGCGCCAGGGGCAATCAGCCCCAGCATTTT.

The chain carries TRBV9 and TRBJ2-1; a weak D match, TRBD2 (6 bases). Trimming left V 0 bases short and J 3 bases short, with 19 bases between. This CDR3 is 18 amino acids long. Germline CDR1 SGDLS, CDR2 YYNGEE. The CDR3 DNA reads as TGTGCCAGCAGCGTAGGAATGGGGGGTCCTCTTGTCTACAATGAGCAGTTCTTC. This encodes CASSVGMGGPLVYNEQFF. Using reference TRBV9 and TRBJ2-1 for the parts outside the CDR3, the full variable domain is DSGVTQTPKHLITATGQRVTLRCSPRSGDLSVYWYQQSLDQGLQFLIQYYNGEERAKGNILERFSAQQFPDLHSELNLSSLELGDSALYFCASSVGMGGPLVYNEQFFGPGTRLTVL.

CDR3 in amino acids: CASSFSGGRQETQYF. The CDR3 nucleotides read TGTGCCAGCAGCTTTTCGGGGGGACGACAAGAGACCCAGTACTTC. The genes are TRBV7-3 and TRBJ2-5; TRBD2 agrees at 7 bases. Germline assignment: CDR1 SGHTA and CDR2 FQGTGA. This CDR3 is 15 amino acids long. J gave up 2 bases and V 3 bases, and 6 bases lay outside the gene matches.

This chain links TRBV4-3 with TRBJ2-1; 11 bases align to TRBD2. The V and J ends lost 4 bases and 4 bases, in that order; junction bases with no gene match: 9. Germline V gene lookup returns CDR1 LGHNA and CDR2 YSLEER. CDR3 length: 17 residues. This chain's CDR3 is CASSRDWGTSGYNEQFF. CDR3 bases: TGCGCCAGCAGCCGGGACTGGGGGACTAGCGGTTACAATGAGCAGTTCTTC.

The gene calls are TRBV3-1 (or the pseudogene TRBV3-2) and TRBJ2-1; 9 bases match TRBD2. J gave up 4 bases and V 1 base, and 8 bases lay outside the gene matches. The CDR3 covers 17 residues. In germline, CDR1 is LGHDT, CDR2 YNNKEL (reference sequence). The CDR3 nucleotides read TGTGCCAGCAGCCAAGTTCTGGCGGGGGGGCCATACAATGAGCAGTTCTTC. It translates to CASSQVLAGGPYNEQFF.

V and J are TRBV19 and TRBJ2-1; TRBD2 matches 14 bases. CDR3 size: 17 residues. V lost 5 bases and J lost 8; bases outside the gene matches: 11. The germline gives CDR1 LNHDA, CDR2 SQIVND (reference sequence). CDR3 sequence (DNA): TGTGCCAGTAGTGCTTCCGGGACTAGCGGGAGTAGTGATGAGCAGTTCTTC. Translating it yields CASSASGTSGSSDEQFF.

The table lists this clone with a few counts. The chain couples TRBV7-9 to TRBJ2-7; possibly TRBD1 for D (6 bases). Germline CDR1 reads SEHNR; CDR2 reads FQNEAQ (reference sequence). V gave up 4 bases and J gave up 4 bases, with 11 bases separating them. The CDR3 is made up of 13 amino acids. CDR3 DNA: TGTGCCAGCAGCTCGCGGACAGATTACGAGCAGTACTTC. Translation: CASSSRTDYEQYF.

This chain joins TRBV20-1 and TRBJ1-6; 11 positions agree with TRBD1. This CDR3 region has 16 residues. V shed 3 bases and J 11 bases; nucleotides not matched to a gene: 12. Germline CDR1 DFQATT, CDR2 SNEGSKA (reference sequence). The CDR3 DNA is TGCAGTGCTAGTTCAGCGGTCCGGGACAGGGGGGCACCCCTCCACTTT. Translated, it gives CSASSAVRDRGAPLHF.

This sequence joins TRBV7-9 and TRBJ2-1, with a weak D call TRBD2 (5 bases). The germline gives CDR1 SEHNR, CDR2 FQNEAQ (reference sequence). V lost 3 bases and J 8 bases, leaving 11 bases between the germline ends. CDR3 length: 13 residues. The CDR3 here is CASSLKRVDEQFF. In nucleotides, the CDR3 is TGTGCCAGCAGCTTGAAGAGGGTCGATGAGCAGTTCTTC. The full variable domain, completed using reference TRBV7-9 and TRBJ2-1, is DTGVSQNPRHKITKRGQNVTFRCDPISEHNRLYWYRQTLGQGPEFLTYFQNEAQLEKSRLLSDRFSAERPKGSFSTLEIQRTEQGDSAMYLCASSLKRVDEQFFGPGTRLTVL.

This clone was seen just once. This chain joins TRBV30 and TRBJ1-6; a weak D match, TRBD1 (6 bases). CDR3 length: 14 amino acids. Trimming stripped 1 base from V and 2 bases from J, with 6 bases between. Looked up from germline, CDR1 is GTSNPN and CDR2 is SVGIG (reference sequence). CDR3 in amino acids: CAWSAGAYNSPLHF. Here the CDR3 DNA reads TGTGCCTGGAGTGCAGGGGCCTATAATTCACCCCTCCACTTT. Complete variable domain (other parts from reference TRBV30 and TRBJ1-6): SQTIHQWPATLVQPVGSPLSLECTVEGTSNPNLYWYRQAAGRGLQLLFYSVGIGQISSEVPQNLSASRPQDRQFILSSKKLLLSDSGFYLCAWSAGAYNSPLHFGNGTRLTVT.

V and J are TRBV12-3 or TRBV12-4 and TRBJ2-7, with D perhaps matching TRBD2 (6 bases). The CDR3 extends over 13 amino acids. Trimming shortened V by 3 bases and J by 4 bases, and 10 bases separated the two germline ends. The CDR3 loop reads CASSLGLIYEQYF. The CDR3 bases are TGTGCCAGCAGTTTGGGACTTATTTACGAGCAGTACTTC.

The chain employs TRBV3-1 (or the pseudogene TRBV3-2) and TRBJ2-2; D gene uncertain. The CDR3 sequence is 16 residues long. V was pared by 1 base and J by 4 bases, with 13 bases between. Germline loops: CDR1 LGHDT, CDR2 YNNKEL (reference sequence). Here the CDR3 DNA reads TGTGCCAGCAGCCAAGCATCCATGGCTGTCACCGGGGAGCTGTTTTTT. Encoded protein: CASSQASMAVTGELFF.

The chain uses TRBV19 and TRBJ1-1; tentatively, D is TRBD1 (5 bases). Germline V gene lookup returns CDR1 LNHDA and CDR2 SQIVND (reference sequence). V was pared by 6 bases and J by 0 bases, with 17 bases between. The CDR3 contains 16 residues. The CDR3 DNA sequence: TGTGCCAGTAGCCCCCCAGGGAACTACATGAACACTGAAGCTTTCTTT. Translating gives CASSPPGNYMNTEAFF.

The rearrangement links TRBV6-5 to TRBJ1-1; no definite D call. V dropped 0 bases and J dropped 4 bases, with 15 bases sitting between them. The CDR3 runs 16 residues. Germline CDR1 reads MNHEY; CDR2 reads SVGAGI. In DNA, the CDR3 is TGTGCCAGCAGTTACTCGAATCAGCCCTGGGCCACTGAAGCTTTCTTT. Translated: CASSYSNQPWATEAFF.

The chain carries TRBV25-1 and TRBJ2-3; 9 nucleotides agree with TRBD2. V gave up 5 bases and J gave up 7 bases; unmatched junction bases: 7. This CDR3 is built from 14 residues. Germline values: CDR1 MGHDK, CDR2 SYGVNS. The chain's CDR3 is CASSSLAGSNTQYF. The CDR3 nucleotides read TGTGCCAGCAGTTCTCTAGCGGGATCGAATACGCAGTATTTT.

This chain joins TRBV18 and TRBJ2-7; TRBD2 agrees at 12 bases. V trimming: 4 bases; J trimming: 1 base; junction bases outside the gene matches: 2. This CDR3 is built from 15 residues. From germline, CDR1 is KGHSH and CDR2 LQKENI. CDR3 sequence (DNA): TGTGCCAGCTCACGGACTAGCGGGATGTCCTACGAGCAGTACTTC. It specifies CASSRTSGMSYEQYF.

The chain links TRBV2 to TRBJ2-7, with TRBD1 matching 7 bases. In germline, CDR1 is SNHLY, CDR2 FYNNEI. The ends lost 5 bases at V and 7 bases at J; junction bases unmatched: 8. The CDR3 is made up of 13 amino acids. The CDR3, as DNA: TGTGCCAGCAGTCCGGGACAGCCTGGAGAGCAGTACTTC. It yields the protein CASSPGQPGEQYF.

The rearrangement uses TRBV24-1 and TRBJ2-1; 9 bases match TRBD2. The CDR3 loop spans 16 amino acids. The V gene's germline CDR1 is KGHDR and CDR2 SFDVKD. Trimming took 4 bases from V and 5 from J; bases not matched to a gene: 8. CDR3 in amino acids: CATSDQTSGRNNEQFF. In DNA, the CDR3 is TGTGCCACCAGTGACCAGACTAGCGGTCGTAACAATGAGCAGTTCTTC.

This sequence joins TRBV24-1 and TRBJ2-5, with 8 bases lining up with TRBD1. The germline gives CDR1 KGHDR, CDR2 SFDVKD. CDR3 length: 15 residues. The trim removed 3 bases at V and 7 bases at J, leaving 9 bases unmatched. The CDR3 bases are TGTGCCACCAGTGATCGGACAGGGCCGGCAGGGACCCAGTACTTC. It is translated as CATSDRTGPAGTQYF.

The rearrangement uses TRBV7-9 and TRBJ1-2; 9 bases agree with TRBD1. Looked up from germline, CDR1 is SEHNR and CDR2 is FQNEAQ (reference sequence). The J segment lost 6 bases and the V segment lost 5 bases, leaving 10 bases of the junction unmatched. The CDR3 sequence is 15 residues long. Here the CDR3 DNA reads TGTGCCAGCAGCCCGGGGGGACAGGGAGCGGATGGCTACACCTTC. It yields the protein CASSPGGQGADGYTF.